The 22 T cell receptor beta chains below were found in one sample sequenced in a study of blood T cell repertoires in COVID-19. Sequenced by immunoSEQ multiplex PCR; TCRdb stores in-frame clones only, minus some. The sample yields 200,000 to 250,000 clones, 82% seen once. The sample was PBMCs or T cells enriched from blood (not recorded which). Source of these receptors: a woman in her sixties or seventies who had recovered from COVID-19.

This chain uses TRBV5-1 with TRBJ2-1, with D tentatively TRBD2 (6 bases). Germline-derived CDR1 and CDR2 are SGHRS and YFSETQ. The germline V and J ends were trimmed by 4 bases and 5 bases, with 16 bases remaining between them. This CDR3 comprises 15 residues. In DNA, the CDR3 is TGCGCCAGCAGCCGCACTAGCTTCCAGGACAATGAGCAGTTCTTC. This gives the protein CASSRTSFQDNEQFF.

The chain is built from TRBV3-1 (or the pseudogene TRBV3-2) and TRBJ2-1; 10 bases map to TRBD1. Germline V gives CDR1 LGHDT, CDR2 YNNKEL (reference sequence). The CDR3 sequence is 18 residues long. The J segment lost 7 bases and the V segment lost 2 bases, leaving 14 bases of the junction unmatched. The CDR3 nucleotides read TGTGCCAGCAGCCAAATCAACTCGGCGGACAGGGGGAGTAATGAGCAGTTCTTC. Its translation: CASSQINSADRGSNEQFF.

The rearrangement joins TRBV29-1 to TRBJ1-2; 7 positions agree with TRBD1. Germline V CDR1 and CDR2: SQVTM, ANQGSEA. The junction had 11 bases not matched to a gene; V was cut back by 6 bases and J by 4 bases. The CDR3 length is 14 residues. This CDR3 is CSVLVAGGSYGYTF. In DNA, the CDR3 is TGCAGCGTCCTGGTGGCAGGGGGGAGCTATGGCTACACCTTC.

The CDR3, as DNA: TGTGCCAGCAGTTACGATGGGGCGAGGACTGAAGCTTTCTTT. Its protein product is CASSYDGARTEAFF. The chain recombines TRBV6-5 with TRBJ1-1, with a weak D call TRBD1 (5 bases). The V end was cut by 2 bases, the J end by 5 bases, with 12 bases between. The CDR3 extends over 14 amino acids. Germline V gives CDR1 MNHEY, CDR2 SVGAGI.

The CDR3 is CASSYSGQGTSPLHF. CDR3 DNA: TGTGCCAGCAGTTACTCAGGGCAGGGAACCTCACCCCTCCACTTT. The gene calls are TRBV6-5 and TRBJ1-6; possible D gene TRBD1, 5 bases. The CDR3 covers 15 residues. Germline CDR1 and CDR2: MNHEY and SVGAGI. V dropped 0 bases and J dropped 10 bases, with 13 bases sitting between them.

The table lists this clone with a count of one. This rearrangement joins TRBV10-3 to TRBJ1-1; no firm D call. Germline V gives CDR1 ENHRY, CDR2 SYGVKD. The CDR3 runs 14 residues. Trimming took off 8 bases at V and 3 bases at J, with 16 bases between the two ends. The CDR3 sequence: CAISAEQIHTEAFF. CDR3 sequence (DNA): TGTGCCATCTCGGCAGAACAGATTCACACTGAAGCTTTCTTT.

The count of this clone is one. CDR3 nucleotides: TGTGCCAGCAGCTTGCTGGCGGGCAATTCACCCCTCCACTTT. Protein: CASSLLAGNSPLHF. The V call is TRBV5-5, the J call TRBJ1-6, with D unresolved. Trimming removed 1 base at V and 7 bases at J, with 9 bases between. The CDR3 runs to 14 residues. Germline-derived CDR1 and CDR2 are SGHKS and YYEKEE (reference sequence).

The J gene is TRBJ1-4, the V gene TRBV10-3; maybe TRBD1 (6 bases). Per the germline V gene, CDR1 is ENHRY and CDR2 is SYGVKD. Trimming shortened V by 5 bases and J by 3 bases, and 10 bases separated the two germline ends. This CDR3 is built from 14 residues. CDR3 DNA sequence: TGTGCCATCAGTACAGGGAAGTCTAATGAAAAACTGTTTTTT. It translates to CAISTGKSNEKLFF.

The J gene is TRBJ2-5, the V gene TRBV3-1 (or the pseudogene TRBV3-2), with D possibly being TRBD1 (6 bases). CDR1 is LGHDT, CDR2 YNNKEL, per germline (reference sequence). The germline V and J ends were trimmed by 0 bases and 3 bases, with 11 bases remaining between them. The length of the CDR3 is 15 residues. CDR3 nucleotides: TGTGCCAGCAGCCAAGATCTTGGGACAAAAGAGACCCAGTACTTC. Protein sequence: CASSQDLGTKETQYF.

The chain joins TRBV11-3 to TRBJ1-5; 7 bases fit TRBD1. Germline V gene lookup returns CDR1 SGHNT and CDR2 YENEEA. The CDR3 extends over 13 amino acids. V dropped 5 bases and J dropped 5; count of bases not matched to a gene: 3. The CDR3 nucleotides are TGTGCCAGCAGCCCCCAGGGGGATCAGCCCCAGCATTTT. Its translation: CASSPQGDQPQHF.

This sequence joins TRBV19 and TRBJ1-1; TRBD1 might be the D (6 bases). Germline values: CDR1 LNHDA, CDR2 SQIVND (reference sequence). Trimming cost V 1 base and J 7 bases, with 13 bases left between them. The CDR3 is 14 residues long. The CDR3 region is CASSIAQGPFEAFF. In DNA, the CDR3 is TGTGCCAGTAGTATAGCGCAGGGGCCCTTTGAAGCTTTCTTT.

The gene calls are TRBV5-1 and TRBJ1-1; D is possibly TRBD1 (6 bases). Germline CDR1 and CDR2: SGHRS and YFSETQ. The CDR3 is 14 amino acids. The ends were cut back, 4 bases at V and 1 base at J, with 11 bases in the middle. The CDR3 nucleotides are TGCGCCAGCAGCGATCAGGGACAGAACACTGAAGCTTTCTTT. As protein: CASSDQGQNTEAFF.

The chain is built from TRBV27 and TRBJ1-2; 9 bases map to TRBD1. Germline lookup yields CDR1 MNHEY and CDR2 SMNVEV (reference sequence). J was trimmed by 14 bases and V by 3 bases; bases with no gene match: 16. The CDR3 loop spans 15 amino acids. DNA of the CDR3: TGTGCCAGCAGTTTCCTTAACCTGGGACAGGGCCGTAAGACCTTC. Translation: CASSFLNLGQGRKTF.

The chain recombines TRBV19 with TRBJ1-2; 7 nucleotides match TRBD1. CDR3 size: 14 residues. J gave up 4 bases and V 5 bases, and 7 bases lay outside the gene matches. The germline V gene has CDR1 LNHDA and CDR2 SQIVND (reference sequence). CDR3 bases: TGTGCCAGTAGTCCCGACAGGGTGGTCTATGGCTACACCTTC. Its translation is CASSPDRVVYGYTF.

This chain joins TRBV5-4 and TRBJ2-7; 8 bases map to TRBD2. V was clipped by 1 base and J by 2 bases; unmatched bases: 5. This CDR3 has 15 amino acids. The germline V gene has CDR1 SGHNT and CDR2 YYREEE (reference sequence). CDR3 sequence: CASSLISGVPYEQYF. CDR3 sequence (DNA): TGTGCCAGCAGCTTGATTAGCGGGGTCCCCTACGAGCAGTACTTC.

The chain couples TRBV7-8 to TRBJ1-3; D gene uncertain. There are 14 residues in the CDR3. V was cut by 2 bases and J by 7 bases, with 12 bases left in between. Germline-derived CDR1 and CDR2 are SGHVS and FQNEAQ. CDR3 nucleotides: TGTGCCAGCAGCTTAACCGGGGATTGGAACACCATATATTTT. It translates to CASSLTGDWNTIYF. The variable domain in full, completed from reference TRBV7-8 and TRBJ1-3, reads GAGVSQSPRYKVAKRGQDVALRCDPISGHVSLFWYQQALGQGPEFLTYFQNEAQLDKSGLPSDRFFAERPEGSVSTLKIQRTQQEDSAVYLCASSLTGDWNTIYFGEGSWLTVV.

This chain connects TRBV11-2 to TRBJ1-6; the D gene is possibly TRBD1 (6 bases). Trimming removed 4 bases from V and 9 bases from J, with 19 bases in between. The germline gives CDR1 SGHAT, CDR2 FQNNGV. The CDR3 has 16 amino acids. The DNA for the CDR3 is TGTGCCAGCAGCTCGTCGGGGGGCCTGCGGAGTTCACCCCTCCACTTT. This codes for CASSSSGGLRSSPLHF. Based on the CDR3 plus reference TRBV11-2 and TRBJ1-6, the full variable domain is EAGVAQSPRYKIIEKRQSVAFWCNPISGHATLYWYQQILGQGPKLLIQFQNNGVVDDSQLPKDRFSAERLKGVDSTLKIQPAKLEDSAVYLCASSSSGGLRSSPLHFGNGTRLTVT.

The sample holds a few counts of this clone. The rearrangement joins TRBV5-5 to TRBJ2-1; no clear D gene. The germline V gene encodes CDR1 SGHKS and CDR2 YYEKEE (reference sequence). Trimming took off 0 bases at V and 0 bases at J, with 4 bases between the two ends. The CDR3 loop spans 14 amino acids. The CDR3 coding sequence is TGTGCCAGCAGCTTGGACATCTCCTACAATGAGCAGTTCTTC. It specifies CASSLDISYNEQFF.

This clone was observed a handful of times. V gene TRBV6-2 or TRBV6-3 combines with J gene TRBJ1-1; tentatively, D is TRBD1 (5 bases). Germline CDR1 and CDR2: MNHEY and SVGEGT. V gave up 3 bases and J gave up 0 bases, with 20 bases separating them. The CDR3 has 18 residues. The CDR3 sequence is CASSYLDSLRHVNTEAFF. In nucleotides, the CDR3 is TGTGCCAGCAGTTATCTCGACAGTCTTAGGCATGTGAACACTGAAGCTTTCTTT.

Only a few counts were recorded for this clone. V and J are TRBV19 and TRBJ1-3, with 8 bases identical to TRBD1. CDR3 size: 14 residues. The V segment lost 8 bases and the J segment 1 base; nucleotides outside the gene matches: 4. Germline-derived CDR1 and CDR2 are LNHDA and SQIVND (reference sequence). CDR3 nucleotides: TGTGCCAGTTGGGACAGGACTTCTGGAAACACCATATATTTT. Residues: CASWDRTSGNTIYF.

This chain uses TRBV15 with TRBJ2-7; the match to TRBD2 covers 7 bases. Trimming cost V 3 bases and J 2 bases; bases outside gene matches: 7. The CDR3 covers 15 residues. Germline assignment: CDR1 LNHNV and CDR2 YYDKDF (reference sequence). CDR3 nucleotide sequence: TGTGCCACCAGCAGGGGCGGAGCGGGACCCTACGAGCAGTACTTC. It yields the protein CATSRGGAGPYEQYF.

The rearrangement uses TRBV12-3 or TRBV12-4 and TRBJ2-5; 8 bases are shared with TRBD2. Trimming at V came to 8 bases and at J to 4 bases, leaving 6 bases not matched to a gene. The CDR3 totals 13 residues. The CDR3 protein is CASWRGDGETQYF. CDR3 DNA: TGTGCCAGCTGGCGGGGGGATGGAGAGACCCAGTACTTC.